This T cell receptor (beta chain) is from a study of CD8+CD57+ T cells in acquired aplastic anemia. The V end lost 3 bases, the J end lost 6 bases, and 11 bases lay between the germline ends. Germline lookup yields CDR1 ENHRY and CDR2 SYGVKD. The CDR3 totals 13 residues. The patients chosen for sequencing had shown expansion of CD8+CD57+ cells (detected by flow cytometry). Investigators profiled TCR beta VDJ and CDR3 from genomic DNA template. TCRdb itself ran the reads through MiXCR, one entry per CDR3 protein. The sample consists of some 160,000 distinct CDR3 sequences, around half of them appearing once.

Source material: sorted CD4+, CD8+, or CD8+CD57+ T cells (not recorded which) from PBMCs. V usage is TRBV10-3 and J usage is TRBJ1-2; the D gene is possibly TRBD1 (6 bases). The origin of this receptor is a human donor with aplastic anemia. In nucleotides, the CDR3 is TGTGCCATCAGTGATGGACAGCGCCATGGCTACACCTTC. Residues: CAISDGQRHGYTF.